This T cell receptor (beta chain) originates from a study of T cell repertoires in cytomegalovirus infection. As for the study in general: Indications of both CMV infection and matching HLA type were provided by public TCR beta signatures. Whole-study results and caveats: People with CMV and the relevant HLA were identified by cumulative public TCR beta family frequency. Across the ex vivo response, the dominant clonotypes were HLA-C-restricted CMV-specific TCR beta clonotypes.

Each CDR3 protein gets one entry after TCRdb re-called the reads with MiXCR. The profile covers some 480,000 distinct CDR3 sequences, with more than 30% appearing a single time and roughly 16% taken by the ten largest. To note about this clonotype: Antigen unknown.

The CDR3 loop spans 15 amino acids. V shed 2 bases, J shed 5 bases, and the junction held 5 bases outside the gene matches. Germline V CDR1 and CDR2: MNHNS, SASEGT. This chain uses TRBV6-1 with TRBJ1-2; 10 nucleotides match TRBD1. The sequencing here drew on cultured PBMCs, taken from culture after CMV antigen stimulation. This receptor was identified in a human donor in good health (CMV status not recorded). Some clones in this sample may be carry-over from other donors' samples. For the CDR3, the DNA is TGTGCCAGCAGTGAAAGTTGGGGACAGGGGTATGGCTACACCTTC. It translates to CASSESWGQGYGYTF.